This T cell receptor beta chain was retrieved from a study of cytomegalovirus exposure and HLA in healthy donors listed by TCRdb under 2017. Context from the whole study: An earlier analysis of approximately 550 of the donors reported roughly 270 Gb of sequence data and some 120 million unique TCR beta sequences from roughly 200 million T cells. The later analysis used no new phenotypic data to find candidate immune exposures, relying instead on TCR beta sequences and their occurrence across donors. To predict cytomegalovirus infection status, the study brought together high-throughput TCR immunosequencing, statistical association of individual TCRs with disease status, and machine learning. Class I and class II HLA loci were covered by the typing at four-digit resolution. The genetic ancestry cluster associated with self-reported Caucasian donors included around four fifths of the roughly 390 genotyped donors. A few DR-DQ haplotypes were treated as single units for association and clustering because of strong linkage in the cohort. In an earlier analysis of 550 to 700 of the donors, high-throughput TCR beta sequencing was used to judge whether each TCR beta V gene segment behaved as functional or pseudogenic. The study aimed to test whether cataloging public T cell receptors could reveal signatures of past pathogen exposure. To study patterns of TCR occurrence, a later analysis re-analyzed previously published TCR beta repertoires from 650 to 750 donors and added high-resolution HLA genotyping. A later genetic analysis took genome-wide SNP genotypes for about three fifths of the 666 donors and used that subset as a discovery cohort. All discovery cohort repertoires had been generated using a single sequencing platform. The T cell repertoires of some 670 subjects were profiled by immunosequencing and related to cytomegalovirus serostatus. Along with the approximately 670-subject first cohort, a separate validation cohort of around 120 different subjects was used. Alongside the repertoire data, information on donor age, sex, ethnicity and CMV serostatus was compiled. An early release covering around 630 HLA-typed donors comprised around 300 gigabases of sequencing data and around 80 million unique TCR sequences. Across some 400 genotyped donors of the cohort, an average of about 240,000 unique TCR beta nucleotide sequences per donor were sequenced, and 15% to 20% of those sequences were non-productive. The number of typed donors differed by locus: about 629-640 for A, B, C, DRB1 and DQB1; approximately 530 for DQA1; fewer than 610 for DPA1; and roughly 490 for DPB1.

The cohort comprised some 730 healthy bone marrow donors. At the time of sampling, all cohort members were nominally healthy, though unrecorded immune exposures were likely present. The donor was CMV seronegative and belonged to the group of approximately 320 seronegative cohort members. Every donor gave a peripheral blood sample, and the peripheral blood mononuclear cells from that sample were used for TCR beta sequencing. Genomic DNA was extracted from the blood cell samples with the Qiagen DNeasy Blood Extraction Kit. Reading the germline V gene (reference sequence) gives CDR1 SEHNR and CDR2 FQNEAQ. Counted from cysteine to phenylalanine, this CDR3 has 17 amino acids. The only DNA kept is the CDR3, 51 bases in frame from the first base. The paper's findings and limits, for the study overall: Linkage disequilibrium might explain the correlated functional status among segregating V segments, but an unknown experimental factor could not be excluded. Immune exposure information for the cohort was limited to CMV serostatus. The sequencing pipeline was judged likely to have produced a cluster of highly shared sequence variants as a technical artifact. An earlier analysis of approximately 590 of the donors showed that most TCR beta V segments appeared in productive rearrangements either about 90% or about 30% of the time, which broadly matched IMGT annotations. A further reported finding was that TCR beta sequences accurately predicted the HLA-A and HLA-B alleles for most subjects in the first cohort. Because HLA typing was unavailable for some donors at each locus, only the typed subset was used in association tests. According to a later analysis, most CMV-associated TCR beta chains appeared to be HLA-restricted, and the HLA associations seemed to be driven largely by CMV exposure. When HLA alleles, especially DR and DQ, strongly co-occurred, attributing TCR associations to individual alleles was difficult. The classifier was reported to diagnose cytomegalovirus status with high specificity and sensitivity in both the original and validation cohorts. In a later analysis, the rate of TCR association differed among HLA loci, with DRB1 alleles having the most associated TCRs and HLA-C alleles having the fewest. Roughly uniform sequencing depth across donors was assumed in presence/absence analyses, although this assumption may not hold. In the study, roughly 160 TCR beta chains were listed as associated with cytomegalovirus. A later analysis associated about 18,000 TCR beta sequences with specific HLA alleles at a false discovery rate of 0.05. Compared with the roughly 700-donor mean, donors in an Asian-associated ancestry cluster had fewer N-insertions in productive TCRs, according to a later genetic analysis. Some IMGT-functional V segments, including TRBV6-2 and TRBV6-3, could not be distinguished by the 87-base-pair reads and were therefore excluded. In a later analysis, HLA-associated TCR beta chains showed more clonal expansion and lower generation probabilities than non-associated chains that were equally common. Several of the top co-occurrence clusters appeared to be linked to parvovirus B19, influenza, CMV and Epstein-Barr virus, according to a later analysis. In vitro tests confirmed that a few of the cytomegalovirus-associated TCR beta chains recognize cytomegalovirus antigens. The cohort was sequenced for TCR beta chains only, and without alpha or paired-chain data the features that could be detected were limited. Because counts were too low, around 18 rarely observed V segments, including chromosome 9 orphons, were left out of the earlier analysis of about 620 of the donors. A later genetic analysis associated a missense DCLRE1C variant with V-gene and J-gene trimming of TCR beta chains, and an independent cohort replicated the association. Most TCR sequences were observed very rarely across donors, whereas some public TCRs were present in many individuals. It was suggested by the authors that the approach could potentially be generalized to other disease states and immunological phenotypes.

Comments on this clone: The clone's antigen remains unknown. A junction end diverges from the germline sequence, so it may reflect a read error.

Receptors were amplified or captured by the immunoSEQ multiplex PCR assay. For the multiplex PCR, a mixture combining 60 forward primers for TCR Vbeta segments and 13 reverse primers for TCR Jbeta segments was used. The CDR3 region of rearranged TCR beta genes was amplified from genomic DNA by a multiplex PCR assay. The Illumina HiSeq System was used to sequence the amplified TCR beta libraries as 87-base-pair reads. The study's own analysis went as follows. In a later analysis, tens of millions of unique TCR beta chains were counted across the 666 repertoires, and approximately 9.9 million of these chains were shared by at least two donors. Raw reads were error-corrected and collapsed into unique sequences by a nearest-neighbor algorithm in which closely related sequences were merged to remove PCR and sequencing errors. CDR3 sequences were aligned to IMGT reference sequences to assign V, D and J gene segments. For a sequence to be retained, a match of at least six nucleotides to both a V gene segment and a J gene segment was required. Rearrangements were classified as productive when the CDR3 lacked stop codons and remained in frame with V and J, and all other rearrangements were classified as non-productive. CDR3 was defined by IMGT convention, running from the second conserved V-encoded cysteine to the conserved J-encoded phenylalanine. In an earlier analysis of roughly 580 of the donors, sequences lacking an unambiguous match to a single V gene segment were excluded. An earlier analysis of approximately 590 of the donors classified V segments as functional when productive rearrangements were above 56.7% and as segregating when the standard deviation between donors was above 5%. To diagnose cytomegalovirus status from the catalog of TCR beta chain sequences, a statistical classification framework was built. V and J gene assignment, in a later analysis, came from comparing TCR nucleotide sequences with IMGT/GENE-DB human TR gene sequences. In a later analysis, CDR3 sequences and most-parsimonious VDJ recombination scenarios were assigned using the TCRdist pipeline. In a later analysis, each TCR beta chain was defined by its CDR3 amino acid sequence together with its V-gene family, and reads lacking a unique V-gene family were excluded. In a later analysis, some 600 highly shared, low-generation-probability nucleotide sequences were removed to address suspected cross-contamination and a sequencing artifact. For each public chain, a later analysis derived a clonal expansion index from normalized ranks of inferred template counts within each repertoire. In a later analysis, generation probabilities were computed using a VDJ recombination model fitted to out-of-frame rearrangements, and the results were checked against IGoR. In a later analysis, TCR-TCR, TCR-HLA and TCR-CMV co-occurrence was scored with hypergeometric tests, and a repertoire-size bias correction was applied to TCR pairs. To estimate false discovery rates, a later analysis permuted the HLA or CMV assignments 20 times. A later analysis grouped co-occurring TCRs with DBSCAN, adding TCRdist sequence similarity when clustering within HLA-allele-positive subsets. Co-occurrence clustering excluded repertoires with fewer than 30,000 or more than 120,000 public chains, plus five with anomalous nucleotide sharing. TCRdb obtained this table from immuneACCESS and retained in-frame rearrangements with V and J assigned. These tables miss some clones; where compared with another copy, unresolved V genes account for less than half of the shortfall, and the remainder is unexplained. The V and J calls and clone size come from that table; D and trimming were worked out from the DNA. The sample profile shows approximately 170,000 clones; roughly 80% of them were found once. Around 3.2% of the sample is taken by the ten largest.

In this chain, TRBV7-9 is recombined with TRBJ2-3; 7 junctional bases match TRBD2. The sample consisted of PBMCs. The source is a female donor in good health and CMV-seronegative. CDR3 loop: CSSSAGRGGAKVDTQYF. The DNA sequence is TGTTCCAGCAGCGCCGGTAGGGGAGGGGCGAAGGTAGATACGCAGTATTTT. Reference TRBV7-9 and TRBJ2-3 genes cover what lies past the CDR3, so the full variable domain is DTGVSQNPRHKITKRGQNVTFRCDPISEHNRLYWYRQTLGQGPEFLTYFQNEAQLEKSRLLSDRFSAERPKGSFSTLEIQRTEQGDSAMYLCSSSAGRGGAKVDTQYFGPGTRLTVL.